This entry lists 7 T cell receptor beta chains sequenced from one sample in a study of TIL therapy for anti-PD-1-resistant metastatic lung cancer. This was the immunoSEQ v3 assay. Produced via immunoSEQ multiplex PCR; TCRdb's table is partial and in-frame only. The table has fewer than 65,000 clones, 70% to 90% seen once; the top ten hold under 3%. Time point noted: pre-treatment sample, taken before nivolumab and TIL therapy. Specimen: blood, collected at baseline. The receptor set was obtained from a person aged 25-85 years with non-small cell lung cancer.

V is TRBV5-1 and J is TRBJ2-5; 11 bases are a match to TRBD1. This CDR3 contains 14 residues. CDR1 is SGHRS and CDR2 is YFSETQ in the germline V gene. Losses at the gene ends were 7 bases for V and 5 bases for J; bases not matched to a gene: 7. The CDR3 DNA is TGCGCCAGCGGTGGACAGGGGGCCCTTGAGACCCAGTACTTC. It specifies CASGGQGALETQYF.

The V and J genes are TRBV2 and TRBJ2-7, with D perhaps matching TRBD1 (8 bases). Trimming stripped 8 bases from V and 0 bases from J, with 17 bases between. Germline CDR1 SNHLY, CDR2 FYNNEI. The CDR3 runs 15 residues. In DNA form, the CDR3 reads TGTGCCAGCGGGGGGGACAGGATATACTCCTACGAGCAGTACTTC. Translated: CASGGDRIYSYEQYF.

The rearrangement joins TRBV20-1 to TRBJ2-7; a possible D gene is TRBD2 (5 bases). Germline-derived CDR1 and CDR2 are DFQATT and SNEGSKA (reference sequence). The CDR3 has 15 amino acids. Trimming removed 3 bases from V and 2 bases from J, with 17 bases in between. The CDR3 DNA sequence: TGCAGTGCTAGTTCCGGGGTCCCTGGTACCTACGAGCAGTACTTC. Protein sequence: CSASSGVPGTYEQYF.

This chain uses TRBV5-1 with TRBJ1-2; TRBD1 might be the D (5 bases). The CDR3 has 17 amino acids. The germline V and J ends were trimmed by 4 bases and 8 bases, with 27 bases remaining between them. Germline V lookup: CDR1 SGHRS, CDR2 YFSETQ. CDR3 sequence (DNA): TGCGCCAGCAGCATAACGGACCTCAAGGGGACTGCATGGGGCTACACCTTC. Protein: CASSITDLKGTAWGYTF.

This chain uses TRBV7-9 with TRBJ2-2; 7 nucleotides match TRBD2. Looked up from germline, CDR1 is SEHNR and CDR2 is FQNEAQ (reference sequence). The CDR3 sequence is 15 residues long. V lost 0 bases, J lost 5 bases, and 3 bases stayed unmatched. CDR3 bases: TGTGCCAGCAGCTTAGCGGGCGGGAGAACCGGGGAGCTGTTTTTT. Translating it yields CASSLAGGRTGELFF.

The rearrangement joins TRBV7-8 to TRBJ1-5; the D is unclear. Germline values: CDR1 SGHVS, CDR2 FQNEAQ. V dropped 1 base and J dropped 5 bases, with 12 bases sitting between them. This CDR3 comprises 15 residues. CDR3 coding DNA: TGTGCCAGCAGCTTAGTAGGGTTACTGGATCAGCCCCAGCATTTT. Protein sequence: CASSLVGLLDQPQHF. Filled out from reference TRBV7-8 and TRBJ1-5, the complete variable domain reads GAGVSQSPRYKVAKRGQDVALRCDPISGHVSLFWYQQALGQGPEFLTYFQNEAQLDKSGLPSDRFFAERPEGSVSTLKIQRTQQEDSAVYLCASSLVGLLDQPQHFGDGTRLSIL.

In its sample, this clone was seen a few times. J is TRBJ1-1 and V is TRBV7-2; 7 bases agree with TRBD1. The junction had 1 base not matched to a gene; V was cut back by 2 bases and J by 4 bases. There are 13 residues in the CDR3. Germline CDR1 and CDR2: SGHTA and FQGNSA. The DNA of the CDR3 is TGTGCCAGCAGCTTAACAGGGGTCACTGAAGCTTTCTTT. Its protein product is CASSLTGVTEAFF.